The 23 T cell receptor beta chains presented below share a single source sample, sequenced in a study of T cell clonality in common variable immunodeficiency (dated by TCRdb to 2015 to 2017). The full study reports these points: Reportedly, TCRbeta sequences from CVID had fewer deletions and N-nucleotide insertions, and highly modified clones with 13 or more V deletions were absent from CVID.

To prepare the library, the immunoSEQ multiplex PCR assay was applied. Held by TCRdb, this immuneACCESS table contains in-frame sequences only and omits some clones. Under half of the omission traces to an unresolved V gene where checked; the cause of the rest is unknown. The table records about 28,000 clones for this sample, and not one of them appears only once. Of the sample, around 3.1% is held by the ten largest clones. Their antigen targets remain unknown. Material: peripheral blood mononuclear cells. The receptors originated from a human donor with common variable immunodeficiency.

This clone was recorded many times. The DNA ends 3 residues before the CDR3 does, and the rest of the CDR3 is filled in from the germline J gene. The chain combines TRBV2 with TRBJ1-5; 8 positions agree with TRBD1. After removal of 2 bases from V and 6 bases from J, the junction contained 6 bases not matched to a gene. Germline V CDR1 and CDR2: SNHLY, FYNNEI. The CDR3 length is 15 residues. The covered CDR3 bases are TGTGCCAGCAGTGAAACCAGGGGGCTCGGTCAGCCC. It specifies CASSETRGLGQP. The whole CDR3 is CASSETRGLGQPQHF.

This clone was seen a few times. Sequencing ends 3 residues short of the CDR3 end; the germline J gene provides the rest. The chain couples TRBV19 to TRBJ2-2, with D possibly TRBD1 on 6 matching bases. V lost 7 bases to trimming and J lost 0 bases, with 9 bases between them. The germline V gene encodes CDR1 LNHDA and CDR2 SQIVND (reference sequence). The CDR3 runs 14 residues. CDR3 bases read: TGTGCCAGTATGAGGACAGCGAACACCGGGGAG. Amino acid sequence: CASMRTANTGE. The entire CDR3 sequence reads CASMRTANTGELFF. The variable domain in full, completed from reference TRBV19 and TRBJ2-2, reads DGGITQSPKYLFRKEGQNVTLSCEQNLNHDAMYWYRQDPGQGLRLIYYSQIVNDFQKGDIAEGYSVSREKKESFPLTVTSAQKNPTAFYLCASMRTANTGELFFGEGSRLTVL.

This clone was found a few times. The read halts 3 residues ahead of the CDR3 end, with the missing end drawn from the germline J gene. The V gene is TRBV18, the J gene TRBJ1-5, with 10 bases lining up with TRBD1. The germline V gene has CDR1 KGHSH and CDR2 LQKENI. V dropped 4 bases and J dropped 2; count of bases not matched to a gene: 5. This CDR3 contains 16 residues. The part of the CDR3 DNA that was read is TGTGCCAGCTCACGGACAGGGGGAGAGGGCAATCAGCCC. Translation gives CASSRTGGEGNQP. The whole CDR3 protein is CASSRTGGEGNQPQHF.

Of note for this clone: Read coverage stops 3 residues before the CDR3 terminus; the germline J gene supplies the remainder. This chain links TRBV2 with TRBJ2-1; D unresolved. The germline V gene encodes CDR1 SNHLY and CDR2 FYNNEI. The CDR3 has 14 amino acids. V was clipped by 3 bases and J by 3 bases, with 9 bases between them. CDR3 DNA (partial): TGTGCCAGCAGTGAGGCAGGAGTCTACAATGAG. As protein: CASSEAGVYNE. The entire CDR3 reads CASSEAGVYNEQFF.

This clone was detected only a few times. The read terminates 3 residues ahead of where the CDR3 ends, so the germline J gene completes it. The rearrangement links TRBV18 to TRBJ2-2; no firm D call. This CDR3 region has 14 residues. The germline V gene encodes CDR1 KGHSH and CDR2 LQKENI. V was pared by 4 bases and J by 3 bases, with 9 bases between. The part of the CDR3 DNA that was read is TGTGCCAGCTCACTCCTAGACCACACCGGGGAG. Its translation: CASSLLDHTGE. Given in full, the CDR3 is CASSLLDHTGELFF. Filled out from reference TRBV18 and TRBJ2-2, the complete variable domain reads NAGVMQNPRHLVRRRGQEARLRCSPMKGHSHVYWYRQLPEEGLKFMVYLQKENIIDESGMPKERFSAEFPKEGPSILRIQQVVRGDSAAYFCASSLLDHTGELFFGEGSRLTVL.

On this clone: The sequence runs out 3 residues before the end of the CDR3; the remainder is reconstructed from the germline J gene. V is TRBV7-2 and J is TRBJ2-3; TRBD1 might be the D (5 bases). There are 15 residues in the CDR3. Germline assignment: CDR1 SGHTA and CDR2 FQGNSA. V was cut by 7 bases and J by 1 base, with 15 bases left in between. The CDR3 bases that were read are TGTGCCAGCACCAAAGCAGGGTCCCGCACAGATACG. Amino acids: CASTKAGSRTDT. In full, the CDR3 is CASTKAGSRTDTQYF.

In its sample, this clone was seen a few times. The read ends 3 residues early relative to the CDR3; the germline J gene fills the gap. The identical CDR3 is also encoded by other nucleotide sequences in the sample. V and J are TRBV5-1 and TRBJ2-7; no reliable D call. Germline V gene data show CDR1 as SGHRS and CDR2 as YFSETQ. There are 15 residues in the CDR3. Trimming took 0 bases from V and 1 from J, leaving 11 bases between them. Partial CDR3 DNA: TGCGCCAGCAGCTTGGCCCCAGGCAGTTCCTACGAG. Residues: CASSLAPGSSYE. The full CDR3 reads CASSLAPGSSYEQYF.

On this clone: The CDR3 goes on 3 residues after the read ends, and that part is filled in from the germline J gene. The chain combines TRBV30 with TRBJ2-5; D not resolved. V gave up 0 bases and J gave up 4 bases, with 6 bases separating them. The CDR3 runs to 12 residues. CDR1 is GTSNPN, CDR2 SVGIG, per germline (reference sequence). The CDR3 sequence: CAWSVLGETQYF. The sequenced part of the CDR3 DNA is TGTGCCTGGAGTGTACTTGGAGAGACC.

This clone was detected many times. The read terminates 3 residues ahead of where the CDR3 ends, so the germline J gene completes it. The chain joins TRBV6-4 to TRBJ2-7; D is unresolved. The CDR3 sequence is 16 residues long. Germline CDR1 MRHNA, CDR2 SNTAGT. Trimming took off 1 base at V and 2 bases at J, with 15 bases between the two ends. CDR3 residues: CASSDFGRQKTYEQYF. The DNA read from the CDR3 is TGTGCCAGCAGTGACTTCGGAAGACAAAAAACCTACGAG.

This clone was counted ten times or more. The read comes to an end 3 residues before the CDR3 does, leaving the germline J gene to fill in the end. This chain connects TRBV29-1 to TRBJ1-5; possible D gene TRBD1, 6 bases. V gave up 4 bases and J gave up 7 bases, with 14 bases separating them. This CDR3 spans 13 amino acids. CDR1 and CDR2 from the germline V gene are SQVTM and ANQGSEA. CDR3 DNA, as far as it was read: TGCAGCGTTGGGCTGGACAGTCCCCAGCCC. Translation gives CSVGLDSPQP. The complete CDR3 protein is CSVGLDSPQPQHF.

A note on this clone: The read ends 3 residues shy of where the CDR3 ends; the end is completed using the germline J gene. The chain uses TRBV18 and TRBJ1-3, with D possibly matching TRBD1 (6 bases). Germline CDR1 KGHSH, CDR2 LQKENI. V was cut by 2 bases and J by 0 bases, with 8 bases left in between. The CDR3 spans 15 residues. This CDR3 is CASSPLGASGNTIYF. CDR3 bases read: TGTGCCAGCTCACCATTGGGGGCCTCTGGAAACACC. The whole variable domain, remainder taken from reference TRBV18 and TRBJ1-3, is NAGVMQNPRHLVRRRGQEARLRCSPMKGHSHVYWYRQLPEEGLKFMVYLQKENIIDESGMPKERFSAEFPKEGPSILRIQQVVRGDSAAYFCASSPLGASGNTIYFGEGSWLTVV.

This clone was counted at least ten times. The CDR3 is cut off 3 residues early in the read; its end comes from the germline J gene. The chain couples TRBV7-2 to TRBJ2-7, with 7 bases that match TRBD2. The CDR3 totals 15 residues. Germline V gene lookup returns CDR1 SGHTA and CDR2 FQGNSA. V gave up 5 bases and J gave up 1 base; unmatched junction bases: 8. The sequenced part of the CDR3 DNA is TGTGCCAGCAGCACATGGGGAGGGGTGTCCTACGAG. This translates into CASSTWGGVSYE. The whole CDR3 is CASSTWGGVSYEQYF.

As for this clone: The read terminates 3 residues ahead of where the CDR3 ends, so the germline J gene completes it. This chain uses TRBV7-9 with TRBJ2-7; D perhaps matches TRBD2 (5 bases). The V end lost 5 bases, the J end lost 6 bases, and 14 bases lay between the germline ends. The CDR3 sequence is 13 residues long. The germline CDR1 and CDR2 sequences are SEHNR and FQNEAQ (reference sequence). The CDR3: CASSLLGRGEQYF. CDR3 DNA (partial): TGTGCCAGCAGCCTACTAGGTCGGGGCGAG.

There are a few counts of this clone. The read terminates 3 residues before the CDR3 end, so the remaining end is supplied by the germline J gene. This chain uses TRBV19 with TRBJ2-7; the D is unclear. The V gene lost 5 bases and the J gene lost 3 bases, with 17 bases spanning the gap. Germline CDR1 is LNHDA and CDR2 is SQIVND (reference sequence). This CDR3 is 15 amino acids long. Incomplete CDR3 DNA: TGTGCCAGTAGTCAGGCCTACCGAAGCCTCTACGAG. Protein product: CASSQAYRSLYE. The full CDR3 protein reads CASSQAYRSLYEQYF.

A word on this clone: The missing CDR3 end, 3 residues past where the read stops, is filled in from the germline J gene. The J gene is TRBJ2-5, the V gene TRBV5-1, with 8 bases that match TRBD2. V was clipped by 7 bases and J by 3 bases; unmatched bases: 11. The CDR3 is 15 amino acids. Germline-derived CDR1 and CDR2 are SGHRS and YFSETQ. The DNA read from the CDR3 is TGCGCCAGCTCGGGTTCCGGGGGGGCCGAAGAGACC. Its protein is CASSGSGGAEET. The whole CDR3 protein reads CASSGSGGAEETQYF.

There are a few counts of this clone. The sequence runs out 3 residues before the end of the CDR3; the remainder is reconstructed from the germline J gene. The chain uses TRBV19 and TRBJ2-3, with D tentatively TRBD1 (7 bases). Germline values: CDR1 LNHDA, CDR2 SQIVND (reference sequence). Trimming pared 7 bases from V and 1 base from J, leaving 15 bases between. This CDR3 has 15 residues. The sequenced part of the CDR3 DNA is TGTGCCAGTACCAGGGGGGAACTCGGCACAGATACG. Its protein is CASTRGELGTDT. The entire CDR3 is CASTRGELGTDTQYF. The variable domain in full, completed from reference TRBV19 and TRBJ2-3, reads DGGITQSPKYLFRKEGQNVTLSCEQNLNHDAMYWYRQDPGQGLRLIYYSQIVNDFQKGDIAEGYSVSREKKESFPLTVTSAQKNPTAFYLCASTRGELGTDTQYFGPGTRLTVL.

This clone was recorded many times. From the germline J gene comes the end of the CDR3, since the read stops 3 residues before it. The chain couples TRBV4-2 to TRBJ2-4; TRBD1 matches 11 bases. The trim removed 4 bases at V and 2 bases at J, leaving 16 bases unmatched. In germline, CDR1 is LGHNA, CDR2 YNFKEQ. CDR3 length equals 20 residues. The DNA read from the CDR3 is TGTGCCAGCAGCCGAAGATGGGGACAGGGGGTTGAGCGTTCCAAAAACATT. It translates to CASSRRWGQGVERSKNI. In full, the CDR3 is CASSRRWGQGVERSKNIQYF.

There are a few counts of this clone. The read ends 3 residues before the CDR3 terminus; that terminus is restored from the germline J gene. The chain couples TRBV19 to TRBJ2-5; the match to TRBD2 covers 14 bases. This CDR3 is built from 19 residues. CDR1 is LNHDA, CDR2 SQIVND, per germline (reference sequence). The V and J ends lost 5 bases and 4 bases, in that order; junction bases with no gene match: 15. The CDR3 DNA, read in part, is TGTGCCAGTAGTCCGACTAGCGGGGGGGCCAGGGTGGCCACAGAGACC. It yields the protein CASSPTSGGARVATET. The whole CDR3 is CASSPTSGGARVATETQYF.

Concerning this clone itself: One end of the junction fails to match germline, which may point to a read error. With the read ending 3 residues before the CDR3 end, the germline J gene is used to fill in that end. V usage is TRBV7-7 and J usage is TRBJ2-5; TRBD1 matches 10 bases. Germline CDR1 reads SSHAT; CDR2 reads FNYEAQ (reference sequence). The CDR3 is made up of 15 amino acids. The CDR3 DNA, read in part, is TGTGCTAGCAGCCGGGGACAGGGGCAAGGAGAGACC. This gives the protein CASSRGQGQGET. The CDR3 reads in full as CASSRGQGQGETQYF.

To note about this clone: The read ends 3 residues before the CDR3 terminus; that terminus is restored from the germline J gene. The J gene is TRBJ1-2, the V gene TRBV7-8; no definite D call. CDR3 size: 12 residues. The germline gives CDR1 SGHVS, CDR2 FQNEAQ. The V and J ends lost 3 bases and 3 bases respectively, with 5 bases between them. The CDR3 protein is CASSFTDYGYTF. The covered CDR3 bases are TGTGCCAGCAGCTTTACAGACTATGGC.

This clone has at least ten counts. The read comes to an end 3 residues before the CDR3 does, leaving the germline J gene to fill in the end. J is TRBJ2-1 and V is TRBV24-1; 7 nucleotides agree with TRBD2. Germline-derived CDR1 and CDR2 are KGHDR and SFDVKD. V shed 5 bases and J 8 bases; nucleotides not matched to a gene: 8. This CDR3 is 14 amino acids long. CDR3 DNA (partial): TGTGCCACCAGTGCCGAGACTAGCTTGGATGAG. It specifies CATSAETSLDE. The CDR3, in full, reads CATSAETSLDEQFF.

On this clone itself: The read ends 3 residues before the CDR3 terminus; that terminus is restored from the germline J gene. This chain links TRBV7-9 with TRBJ2-7; 10 nucleotides agree with TRBD1. The CDR3 totals 15 residues. Germline V gene lookup returns CDR1 SEHNR and CDR2 FQNEAQ (reference sequence). V was clipped by 5 bases and J by 0 bases; unmatched bases: 4. The CDR3 DNA, read in part, is TGTGCCAGCAGCACCGGGACAGGGGACTCCTACGAG. This gives the protein CASSTGTGDSYE. The CDR3 in its entirety is CASSTGTGDSYEQYF.

This clone was picked up a small number of times. Read data end 3 residues before the CDR3 end; the end is taken from the germline J gene. The rearrangement uses TRBV5-1 and TRBJ2-5; TRBD1 aligns across 7 bases. This CDR3 region has 15 residues. From germline, CDR1 is SGHRS and CDR2 YFSETQ. V trimming: 3 bases; J trimming: 5 bases; junction bases outside the gene matches: 10. Here the CDR3 reads CASSSVRGLGETQYF. CDR3 DNA (partial): TGCGCCAGCAGCTCAGTAAGGGGGCTGGGTGAGACC.